This TCR beta chain was documented in a study of blood T cell repertoires in COVID-19. Turning to the study itself: Material from acute and convalescent COVID-19 was sourced from the United States, Italy and Spain. Sources were T cells, B-cell-depleted T cells, or PBMCs; the material itself was cDNA or gDNA.

Germline V CDR1 and CDR2: MNHEY, SMNVEV (reference sequence). The CDR3 has 15 residues. V dropped 5 bases and J dropped 5; count of bases not matched to a gene: 4. Per the authors' pipeline: The authors estimated nucleated cell counts from reference gene primer amplification. Measured with immunoSEQ multiplex PCR; TCRdb has only the in-frame clones, and not every one. V, J and clone size reflect that table, while D and trimming were determined from the DNA. The sample lists 150,000 to 200,000 clones; 87% were seen once. This clone was picked up one time. Sequencing input: peripheral blood. The gene calls are TRBV27 and TRBJ2-6, with TRBD1 matching over 9 bases. This TCR was sampled from a man aged 60 to 69 with active or convalescent COVID-19. CDR3 DNA: TGTGCCAGCAGTACGGGACAGGGTAGGGCCAACGTCCTGACTTTC. The encoded protein is CASSTGQGRANVLTF.